The 3 T cell receptor beta chains below all came from one sample that was sequenced in a study of early T cells in non-severe SARS-CoV-2 infection. One entry per CDR3 protein, called by TCRdb with MiXCR from the 5' RACE reads. Of around 80,000 distinct CDR3 sequences in the sample, around 13% were seen once. Sequencing was done on a sample of whole blood. These receptor sequences come from an adult who was a healthcare worker with PCR-confirmed SARS-CoV-2 infection or an uninfected control (not recorded which).

This clonotype was picked up many times. The rearrangement joins TRBV24-1 to TRBJ2-3, with D unresolved. Per the germline V gene, CDR1 is KGHDR and CDR2 is SFDVKD. V shed 4 bases and J shed 1 base, with 8 bases lying between them. The CDR3 covers 14 residues. CDR3 protein: CATSERLGTDTQYF. Here the CDR3 DNA reads TGTGCCACCAGTGAACGACTCGGCACAGATACGCAGTATTTT.

This clonotype has at least ten counts. This chain links TRBV5-1 with TRBJ1-2, with D tentatively TRBD1 (5 bases). The germline V gene encodes CDR1 SGHRS and CDR2 YFSETQ. V was trimmed by 4 bases and J by 6 bases, leaving 13 bases between them. CDR3 length: 13 residues. The CDR3 nucleotides are TGCGCCAGCAGCCCCCGGCAAGGGGATGGCTACACCTTC. It codes for CASSPRQGDGYTF.

In its sample, this clonotype was seen many times. The chain links TRBV10-2 to TRBJ2-3; no reliable D call. The V end lost 2 bases, the J end lost 1 base, and 4 bases lay between the germline ends. The length of the CDR3 is 13 residues. Germline lookup yields CDR1 WSHSY and CDR2 SAAADI. This CDR3 is CASSEQGTDTQYF. The CDR3 DNA is TGCGCCAGCAGTGAGCAAGGCACAGATACGCAGTATTTT.